These 32 T cell receptor beta chains were all obtained from the same sample, sequenced in a study of blood T cell repertoires in COVID-19. Libraries were prepared by immunoSEQ multiplex PCR; TCRdb keeps only in-frame clonotypes and omits some of them. The profile shows about 120,000 clones, approximately 90% of them singletons. Sequenced material: peripheral blood. All receptors derive from a man aged 70 or older with active or convalescent COVID-19.

Written as DNA, the CDR3 is TGCGCCAGCAATCCGGGAGATTCCTACAATGAGCAGTTCTTC. It specifies CASNPGDSYNEQFF. This sequence joins TRBV5-1 and TRBJ2-1, with D possibly TRBD2 on 6 matching bases. This CDR3 has 14 residues. Trimming pared 6 bases from V and 1 base from J, leaving 11 bases between. In germline, CDR1 is SGHRS, CDR2 YFSETQ.

The J gene is TRBJ2-2, the V gene TRBV18, with 8 bases that match TRBD1. V lost 2 bases, J lost 6 bases, and 8 bases stayed unmatched. The CDR3 spans 16 residues. Germline-derived CDR1 and CDR2 are KGHSH and LQKENI. CDR3 DNA sequence: TGTGCCAGCTCACCAAATCAGGGGGCCGGATCCGGGGAGCTGTTTTTT. Protein product: CASSPNQGAGSGELFF.

The genes are TRBV7-2 and TRBJ2-3; D unclear. The CDR3 contains 12 residues. V was cut by 5 bases and J by 1 base, with 4 bases left in between. Per the germline V gene, CDR1 is SGHTA and CDR2 is FQGNSA. CDR3 sequence reads: CASSRGTDTQYF. Here the CDR3 DNA reads TGTGCCAGCAGCCGGGGCACAGATACGCAGTATTTT.

The V gene is TRBV6-4, the J gene TRBJ1-1; 9 positions agree with TRBD1. With 7 bases clipped from V and 2 bases from J, the junction kept 14 bases outside the gene matches. This CDR3 is 17 amino acids long. CDR1 is MRHNA and CDR2 is SNTAGT in the germline V gene. The CDR3 DNA follows: TGTGCCAGCACCCGAAGGGCCGGGACAGGGAATAACACTGAAGCTTTCTTT. Amino acid sequence: CASTRRAGTGNNTEAFF.

V and J are TRBV5-1 and TRBJ1-5; 7 bases line up with TRBD1. Trimming took 4 bases from V and 7 from J; bases not matched to a gene: 11. This CDR3 is built from 15 residues. Germline V gene data show CDR1 as SGHRS and CDR2 as YFSETQ. The CDR3 DNA sequence: TGCGCCAGCAGCCCGGACAGGAGGGACGGCCAGCCCCAGCATTTT. It is translated as CASSPDRRDGQPQHF. Combining the CDR3 with reference TRBV5-1 and TRBJ1-5 gives the whole variable domain KAGVTQTPRYLIKTRGQQVTLSCSPISGHRSVSWYQQTPGQGLQFLFEYFSETQRNKGNFPGRFSGRQFSNSRSEMNVSTLELGDSALYLCASSPDRRDGQPQHFGDGTRLSIL.

V and J are TRBV7-9 and TRBJ1-6, with 9 bases matching TRBD1. The CDR3 consists of 17 residues. V lost 4 bases, J lost 3 bases, and 7 bases stayed unmatched. Germline CDR1 and CDR2: SEHNR and FQNEAQ (reference sequence). The CDR3 sequence: CASSSEQGAVYNSPLHF. The CDR3 DNA sequence: TGTGCCAGCAGCTCCGAACAGGGGGCAGTCTATAATTCACCCCTCCACTTT.

Only one count was recorded for this clone. This chain uses TRBV6-1 with TRBJ1-6; D not resolved. The ends were cut back, 3 bases at V and 5 bases at J, with 8 bases in the middle. Germline values: CDR1 MNHNS, CDR2 SASEGT. The CDR3 length is 14 residues. In DNA, the CDR3 is TGTGCCAGCAGTGAGAGGCTTAATAATTCACCCCTCCACTTT. Residues: CASSERLNNSPLHF.

The chain joins TRBV7-2 to TRBJ2-7, with TRBD2 matching over 12 bases. This CDR3 comprises 14 residues. The V segment lost 5 bases and the J segment 6 bases; nucleotides outside the gene matches: 5. CDR1 and CDR2 from the germline V gene are SGHTA and FQGNSA. The chain's CDR3 is CASSPGLAGVEQYF. In DNA form, the CDR3 reads TGTGCCAGCAGCCCGGGACTAGCGGGCGTCGAGCAGTACTTC.

The chain has TRBV6-2 or TRBV6-3 and TRBJ1-5, with 7 bases fitting TRBD1. After removal of 2 bases from V and 7 bases from J, the junction contained 5 bases not matched to a gene. CDR3 length: 14 amino acids. In germline, CDR1 is MNHEY, CDR2 SVGEGT. DNA for the CDR3: TGTGCCAGCAGTTACATGGCAGGGGGGCAGCCCCAGCATTTT. It specifies CASSYMAGGQPQHF.

The rearrangement links TRBV5-1 to TRBJ2-3; TRBD2 aligns across 10 bases. This CDR3 comprises 17 residues. With 1 base clipped from V and 1 base from J, the junction kept 6 bases outside the gene matches. Germline V gene sequence: CDR1 SGHRS, CDR2 YFSETQ. This CDR3 is CASSLPLAGDRTDTQYF. The CDR3, as DNA: TGCGCCAGCAGCTTGCCCCTAGCGGGAGACCGCACAGATACGCAGTATTTT.

The chain uses TRBV11-2 and TRBJ2-7, with D perhaps TRBD1 (6 bases). The CDR3 length is 15 residues. Germline values: CDR1 SGHAT, CDR2 FQNNGV. V was shortened by 7 bases and J by 0 bases, with 16 bases between the two germline ends. The CDR3 protein is CASTRTDRSSYEQYF. The CDR3 coding sequence is TGTGCCAGCACTCGGACAGACCGTTCCTCCTACGAGCAGTACTTC. The entire variable domain, with the rest obtained from reference TRBV11-2 and TRBJ2-7, is as follows: EAGVAQSPRYKIIEKRQSVAFWCNPISGHATLYWYQQILGQGPKLLIQFQNNGVVDDSQLPKDRFSAERLKGVDSTLKIQPAKLEDSAVYLCASTRTDRSSYEQYFGPGTRLTVT.

This clone has only one observation. The rearrangement links TRBV7-6 to TRBJ1-3, with 7 bases matching TRBD1. Trimming at V came to 4 bases and at J to 0 bases, leaving 3 bases not matched to a gene. CDR3 length: 15 residues. CDR1 is SGHVS and CDR2 is FNYEAQ in the germline V gene. The CDR3 sequence: CASSWGTDSGNTIYF. CDR3 DNA sequence: TGTGCCAGCAGCTGGGGGACAGACTCTGGAAACACCATATATTTT.

The chain employs TRBV18 and TRBJ2-5, with 7 bases identical to TRBD2. Trimming cost V 0 bases and J 4 bases; bases outside gene matches: 2. This CDR3 spans 14 amino acids. Germline assignment: CDR1 KGHSH and CDR2 LQKENI. The chain's CDR3 is CASSPPGGGETQYF. The CDR3, as DNA: TGTGCCAGCTCACCACCCGGCGGGGGAGAGACCCAGTACTTC.

V is TRBV7-2 and J is TRBJ2-5; 9 nucleotides align to TRBD1. V lost 4 bases, J lost 4 bases, and 4 bases stayed unmatched. The CDR3 loop spans 14 amino acids. The germline V gene encodes CDR1 SGHTA and CDR2 FQGNSA. The CDR3 DNA reads TGTGCCAGCAGCTCCGGGACAGGGAGAGAGACCCAGTACTTC. As protein: CASSSGTGRETQYF.

This sequence joins TRBV29-1 and TRBJ2-1; D is perhaps TRBD1 (5 bases). The CDR3 is 15 amino acids. CDR1 and CDR2 (germline): SQVTM, ANQGSEA. Trimming took 3 bases from V and 0 from J, leaving 12 bases between them. CDR3 sequence reads: CSVDRTMSSYNEQFF. The CDR3 DNA is TGCAGCGTTGATAGGACAATGAGCTCCTACAATGAGCAGTTCTTC.

The chain couples TRBV30 to TRBJ2-3, with D hard to call. This CDR3 is built from 13 residues. Trimming took off 2 bases at V and 1 base at J, with 7 bases between the two ends. Germline-derived CDR1 and CDR2 are GTSNPN and SVGIG (reference sequence). The DNA for the CDR3 is TGTGCCTGGAGTCCCTCGGGCACAGATACGCAGTATTTT. Amino acid sequence: CAWSPSGTDTQYF. Together with reference TRBV30 and TRBJ2-3, the CDR3 gives the full variable domain: SQTIHQWPATLVQPVGSPLSLECTVEGTSNPNLYWYRQAAGRGLQLLFYSVGIGQISSEVPQNLSASRPQDRQFILSSKKLLLSDSGFYLCAWSPSGTDTQYFGPGTRLTVL.

The gene calls are TRBV6-6 and TRBJ2-7, with TRBD1 matching 10 bases. The V gene end was trimmed by 6 bases and the J gene end by 3 bases; junction bases not matched to a gene: 8. Germline V gene lookup returns CDR1 MNHNY and CDR2 SVGAGI (reference sequence). The CDR3 extends over 15 amino acids. The CDR3 protein is CASRAGTGARYEQYF. CDR3 DNA sequence: TGTGCCAGCAGGGCCGGGACAGGGGCCCGCTACGAGCAGTACTTC.

The chain carries TRBV18 and TRBJ1-3; 7 nucleotides line up with TRBD1. Germline V gene data show CDR1 as KGHSH and CDR2 as LQKENI. V was clipped by 4 bases and J by 0 bases; unmatched bases: 9. This CDR3 is 17 amino acids long. The CDR3 loop reads CASSRKGGSDSGNTIYF. The CDR3 DNA reads TGTGCCAGCTCACGTAAAGGGGGCAGCGACTCTGGAAACACCATATATTTT.

V and J are TRBV6-6 and TRBJ1-5; a possible D gene is TRBD1 (5 bases). V was clipped by 2 bases and J by 4 bases, with 9 bases between them. The germline CDR1 and CDR2 sequences are MNHNY and SVGAGI (reference sequence). This CDR3 contains 14 residues. CDR3 protein: CASSYMEGNQPQHF. The CDR3 DNA sequence: TGTGCCAGCAGTTACATGGAGGGGAATCAGCCCCAGCATTTT.

V is TRBV27 and J is TRBJ2-7, with TRBD1 matching over 8 bases. The V and J ends lost 4 bases and 2 bases, in that order; junction bases with no gene match: 1. This CDR3 has 13 residues. From germline, CDR1 is MNHEY and CDR2 SMNVEV (reference sequence). The CDR3 here is CASSWGQAYEQYF. The DNA for the CDR3 is TGTGCCAGCAGTTGGGGACAGGCCTACGAGCAGTACTTC.

The chain uses TRBV10-3 and TRBJ1-2; weak D call: TRBD1 (5 bases). The CDR3 runs 14 residues. V was pared by 3 bases and J by 8 bases, with 16 bases between. The germline V gene has CDR1 ENHRY and CDR2 SYGVKD. The CDR3 bases are TGTGCCATCAGTGAATCAGGGATTGAACGAGGCTACACCTTC. This translates into CAISESGIERGYTF.

This chain uses TRBV5-1 with TRBJ2-7; perhaps TRBD2 as D (6 bases). V gave up 6 bases and J gave up 0 bases, with 10 bases separating them. Germline-derived CDR1 and CDR2 are SGHRS and YFSETQ. There are 13 residues in the CDR3. The CDR3 DNA follows: TGCGCCAGCACGTGGGACTCCTCCTACGAGCAGTACTTC. Protein sequence: CASTWDSSYEQYF.

The chain is built from TRBV7-2 and TRBJ1-1; 8 bases fit TRBD1. Trimming took 5 bases from V and 4 from J; bases not matched to a gene: 3. Germline CDR1 SGHTA, CDR2 FQGNSA. The CDR3 runs to 13 residues. Here the CDR3 reads CASSGQGTTEAFF. The CDR3 DNA sequence: TGTGCCAGCAGCGGACAGGGAACCACTGAAGCTTTCTTT.

The chain employs TRBV6-6 and TRBJ2-7; D is perhaps TRBD1 (6 bases). The CDR3 is 16 residues long. With 2 bases removed from V and 0 bases from J, the gap between germline ends came to 14 bases. The germline V gene encodes CDR1 MNHNY and CDR2 SVGAGI (reference sequence). The chain's CDR3 is CASSYPRAGASYEQYF. Written as DNA, the CDR3 is TGTGCCAGCAGTTACCCGAGGGCAGGGGCCTCCTACGAGCAGTACTTC.

The chain carries TRBV6-5 and TRBJ2-2; TRBD2 aligns across 10 bases. This CDR3 spans 15 amino acids. CDR1 MNHEY and CDR2 SVGAGI come from the germline V gene. V gave up 11 bases and J gave up 6 bases; unmatched junction bases: 12. CDR3 sequence: CAGGSGLAFPGELFF. CDR3 bases: TGTGCCGGAGGGTCGGGACTAGCGTTTCCCGGGGAGCTGTTTTTT.

The V and J genes are TRBV10-3 and TRBJ2-3, with D maybe TRBD1 (5 bases). CDR1 and CDR2 (germline): ENHRY, SYGVKD. This CDR3 is 18 amino acids long. V lost 2 bases and J lost 5, with 23 bases in between. The CDR3 region is CAISEGRGSLGQGDTQYF. The CDR3, as DNA: TGTGCCATCAGTGAGGGAAGGGGTTCCCTAGGGCAGGGAGATACGCAGTATTTT.

V and J are TRBV27 and TRBJ1-1; D perhaps matches TRBD1 (5 bases). The CDR3 consists of 15 residues. CDR1 is MNHEY and CDR2 is SMNVEV in the germline V gene (reference sequence). Between the trimmed V and J ends, which lost 4 bases and 0 bases, there was a span of 12 bases. The CDR3: CASSSLQVLNTEAFF. CDR3 coding DNA: TGTGCCAGCAGTTCCCTACAGGTATTGAACACTGAAGCTTTCTTT.

The chain carries TRBV13 and TRBJ2-4; D is undetermined. The CDR3 loop spans 14 amino acids. V was cut by 5 bases and J by 0 bases, with 8 bases left in between. Looked up from germline, CDR1 is PRHDT and CDR2 is FYEKMQ (reference sequence). This CDR3 reads CASSPGLAKNIQYF. The CDR3 nucleotides read TGTGCCAGCAGCCCGGGTCTAGCCAAAAACATTCAGTACTTC.

The chain carries TRBV11-1 and TRBJ2-7; TRBD1 might be the D (5 bases). The V and J ends lost 0 bases and 3 bases respectively, with 12 bases between them. The V gene's germline CDR1 is SGHAT and CDR2 FQDESV (reference sequence). This CDR3 spans 15 amino acids. This chain's CDR3 is CASSLAGLGDYEQYF. For the CDR3, the DNA is TGTGCCAGCAGCTTAGCCGGCCTAGGGGACTACGAGCAGTACTTC.

J is TRBJ1-1 and V is TRBV3-1 (or the pseudogene TRBV3-2), with 7 bases fitting TRBD1. There are 13 residues in the CDR3. Germline loops: CDR1 LGHDT, CDR2 YNNKEL (reference sequence). The ends lost 5 bases at V and 5 bases at J; junction bases unmatched: 5. The CDR3 bases are TGTGCCAGCAGCGAACAGGGGAGAACTGAAGCTTTCTTT. Protein sequence: CASSEQGRTEAFF.

The rearrangement links TRBV6-5 to TRBJ2-5; TRBD1 aligns across 10 bases. CDR3 length: 16 amino acids. The germline CDR1 and CDR2 sequences are MNHEY and SVGAGI. The ends lost 4 bases at V and 9 bases at J; junction bases unmatched: 14. DNA of the CDR3: TGTGCCAGCAGTTCGCCCGGGACAGGGGCCCCAGGGTCCCAGTACTTC. Its translation is CASSSPGTGAPGSQYF.

The J gene is TRBJ2-1, the V gene TRBV4-2; D possibly corresponds to TRBD2 (6 bases). The CDR3 is made up of 12 amino acids. Germline CDR1 LGHNA, CDR2 YNFKEQ. Trimming took off 7 bases at V and 4 bases at J, with 8 bases between the two ends. CDR3 in amino acids: CASKGGYNEQFF. The CDR3 region has the DNA TGTGCCAGCAAGGGAGGTTACAATGAGCAGTTCTTC.